This T cell receptor beta chain was identified in a study of Tregs in tolerant kidney transplant recipients. Findings and limits, study-wide: Biological reproducibility was not directly addressed in this study. For some patients, primers changed over time, blocking nucleotide-level comparison.

Germline loops: CDR1 SQVTM, CDR2 ANQGSEA. CDR3 length: 13 residues. Deletions cut 6 bases from V and 1 base from J, with 12 bases between. Mixed chimerism was transient after nonmyeloablative marrow transplants from related graft donors. Data came from immunoSEQ multiplex PCR; TCRdb stores just in-frame clones and leaves some out. Recorded for this sample: tens of thousands of clones. On this clone itself: Its antigen remains unidentified. The read stops 3 residues short of the end of the CDR3; the missing end is completed from the germline J gene.

This sequence originates from a human patient who received a combined kidney and bone marrow transplant. Some T cells may have originated in the graft donor. Source: CD4+ T cells from blood (PBMCs), taken 24 months after the transplant. The V call is TRBV29-1, the J call TRBJ1-1, with a possible D match to TRBD1 (6 bases). The sequenced CDR3 bases are TGCAGCGTCTCGCTACAGGGGAACACTGAA. It translates to CSVSLQGNTE. The entire CDR3 sequence reads CSVSLQGNTEAFF. The full variable domain, rest sourced from reference TRBV29-1 and TRBJ1-1, is SAVISQKPSRDICQRGTSLTIQCQVDSQVTMMFWYRQQPGQSLTLIATANQGSEATYESGFVIDKFPISRPNLTFSTLTVSNMSPEDSSIYLCSVSLQGNTEAFFGQGTRLTVV.